A single sample gave rise to the 30 T cell receptor beta chains below, sequenced in a study of CD8 T cells in Susac syndrome. RNA totalling roughly 0.45 to 1 ug underwent reverse transcription with random hexamers. TCRdb re-derived calls from the immunoSEQ multiplex PCR reads in MiXCR, one entry per CDR3 protein. The sample consists of some 170,000 distinct CDR3 sequences, roughly 95% of them appearing once. The specimen was CD4+ T cells from PBMCs. These receptors all come from a human donor with multiple sclerosis.

The chain recombines TRBV2 with TRBJ2-3; 7 bases are shared with TRBD2. The CDR3 is made up of 13 amino acids. Trimming removed 6 bases from V and 6 bases from J; junction bases left unmatched: 6. CDR1 SNHLY and CDR2 FYNNEI come from the germline V gene. Written as DNA, the CDR3 is TGTGCCAGCAGCGGACTAGAAGTCGATACGCAGTATTTT. Residues: CASSGLEVDTQYF.

The CDR3 spells CASKGLAGETQYF. The CDR3 DNA follows: TGTGCCAGCAAGGGGCTAGCGGGAGAGACCCAGTACTTC. The chain carries TRBV12-3 or TRBV12-4 and TRBJ2-5; TRBD2 matches 8 bases. This CDR3 comprises 13 residues. The trim removed 7 bases at V and 4 bases at J, leaving 5 bases unmatched.

This chain connects TRBV10-3 to TRBJ2-5, with D unresolved. The V gene lost 4 bases and the J gene lost 2 bases, with 11 bases spanning the gap. Germline CDR1 reads ENHRY; CDR2 reads SYGVKD. This CDR3 has 14 residues. The CDR3 reads CAISGLPYQETQYF. The CDR3, as DNA: TGTGCCATCAGTGGGCTCCCCTATCAAGAGACCCAGTACTTC.

The V and J genes are TRBV7-9 and TRBJ2-3, with D perhaps TRBD1 or TRBD2 (5 bases each). CDR1 is SEHNR, CDR2 FQNEAQ, per germline (reference sequence). The CDR3 covers 14 residues. The V end lost 7 bases, the J end lost 4 bases, and 15 bases lay between the germline ends. The CDR3 DNA reads TGTGCCAGCACCCCGGATTGGGGGTCAGATACGCAGTATTTT. This gives the protein CASTPDWGSDTQYF.

V and J are TRBV18 and TRBJ2-7, with D tentatively TRBD1 or TRBD2 (5 bases each). This CDR3 is built from 15 residues. Trimming shortened V by 2 bases and J by 0 bases, and 11 bases separated the two germline ends. Germline loops: CDR1 KGHSH, CDR2 LQKENI. The CDR3 loop reads CASSPGGISSYEQYF. For the CDR3, the DNA is TGTGCCAGCTCACCAGGGGGTATAAGCTCCTACGAGCAGTACTTC.

This clonotype was observed once. The chain joins TRBV7-3 to TRBJ2-7, with TRBD1 matching 8 bases. The germline CDR1 and CDR2 sequences are SGHTA and FQGTGA. V lost 2 bases to trimming and J lost 6 bases; unmatched junction nucleotides: 6. CDR3 size: 14 residues. The CDR3 DNA is TGTGCCAGCAGCTTAGCGGGACAGGATAGCGAGCAGTACTTC. Translation gives CASSLAGQDSEQYF.

The chain links TRBV20-1 to TRBJ1-5, with D possibly matching TRBD1 (6 bases). Trimming took off 3 bases at V and 4 bases at J, with 13 bases between the two ends. Per the germline V gene, CDR1 is DFQATT and CDR2 is SNEGSKA (reference sequence). The CDR3 covers 14 residues. As DNA, the CDR3 is TGCAGTGCTAGTGTGCGGGGGGCGAATCAGCCCCAGCATTTT. This codes for CSASVRGANQPQHF.

The V gene is TRBV12-3 or TRBV12-4, the J gene TRBJ1-5, with a tentative D call TRBD1 (5 bases). This CDR3 comprises 14 residues. V lost 3 bases and J 3 bases, leaving 9 bases between the germline ends. CDR3 residues: CASSLEGFNQPQHF. The CDR3 nucleotides are TGTGCCAGCAGTTTGGAGGGGTTCAATCAGCCCCAGCATTTT.

In nucleotides, the CDR3 is TGTGCCAGCAGTCCCCTCAACACCGGGGAGCTGTTTTTT. Its protein is CASSPLNTGELFF. This chain uses TRBV12-3 or TRBV12-4 with TRBJ2-2; D unclear. The CDR3 is 13 amino acids. Trimming took 5 bases from V and 2 from J, leaving 6 bases between them.

The J gene is TRBJ2-7, the V gene TRBV20-1; 9 bases line up with TRBD2. The length of the CDR3 is 13 residues. Trimming cost V 8 bases and J 2 bases; bases outside gene matches: 7. CDR1 and CDR2 (germline): DFQATT, SNEGSKA (reference sequence). The chain's CDR3 is CSRTLAGTYEQYF. CDR3 DNA: TGCAGTAGAACTCTAGCGGGGACCTACGAGCAGTACTTC.

This chain connects TRBV27 to TRBJ2-4; 10 bases line up with TRBD2. Per the germline V gene, CDR1 is MNHEY and CDR2 is SMNVEV (reference sequence). This CDR3 spans 19 amino acids. Trimming took 2 bases from V and 1 from J; bases not matched to a gene: 11. CDR3 in amino acids: CASSLEASGRAAAKNIQYF. The CDR3 DNA follows: TGTGCCAGCAGTTTAGAGGCGAGCGGGAGGGCCGCGGCCAAAAACATTCAGTACTTC.

This chain joins TRBV20-1 and TRBJ1-2; unclear D gene. The CDR3 covers 12 residues. Per the germline V gene, CDR1 is DFQATT and CDR2 is SNEGSKA (reference sequence). Trimming cost V 5 bases and J 4 bases, with 11 bases left between them. CDR3 protein: CSASGLGYGYTF. As DNA, the CDR3 is TGCAGTGCTTCCGGGCTCGGCTATGGCTACACCTTC.

This clonotype appeared once. The J gene is TRBJ2-4, the V gene TRBV30; D not certain. V was trimmed by 7 bases and J by 0 bases, leaving 10 bases between them. This CDR3 is 13 amino acids long. CDR1 is GTSNPN and CDR2 is SVGIG in the germline V gene (reference sequence). CDR3 sequence (DNA): TGTGCCTTCTCGGTAATAGCCAAAAACATTCAGTACTTC. Its protein product is CAFSVIAKNIQYF.

The chain employs TRBV12-3 or TRBV12-4 and TRBJ2-2; D is unclear. Trimming removed 4 bases at V and 4 bases at J, with 16 bases between. The CDR3 extends over 16 amino acids. The CDR3, as DNA: TGTGCCAGCAGTTACATTCCCCAGGTGTCCACCGGGGAGCTGTTTTTT. It encodes CASSYIPQVSTGELFF.

The CDR3 loop is CSVEDWGRVEKYF. CDR3 sequence (DNA): TGCAGCGTTGAAGATTGGGGGAGGGTTGAAAAGTACTTC. The genes are TRBV29-1 and TRBJ2-7, with TRBD2 identical over 7 bases. CDR1 and CDR2 from the germline V gene are SQVTM and ANQGSEA. J gave up 11 bases and V 0 bases, and 10 bases lay outside the gene matches. The CDR3 totals 13 residues.

The genes are TRBV10-3 and TRBJ1-5; D not certain. Per germline, CDR1 ENHRY and CDR2 SYGVKD. CDR3 length equals 13 residues. The V end lost 8 bases, the J end lost 5 bases, and 13 bases lay between the germline ends. DNA for the CDR3: TGTGCCATCCGGCTAGACCCTGATCAGCCCCAGCATTTT. Protein product: CAIRLDPDQPQHF.

The chain is built from TRBV30 and TRBJ1-1, with TRBD1 matching 8 bases. CDR3 length equals 13 residues. Looked up from germline, CDR1 is GTSNPN and CDR2 is SVGIG (reference sequence). The J segment lost 8 bases and the V segment lost 1 base, leaving 6 bases of the junction unmatched. The CDR3 protein is CAWSGGQAREAFF. The CDR3 DNA reads TGTGCCTGGAGTGGGGGACAGGCCAGAGAAGCTTTCTTT.

V and J are TRBV20-1 and TRBJ2-5; TRBD2 matches 12 bases. Trimming removed 6 bases from V and 5 bases from J; junction bases left unmatched: 7. CDR3 size: 14 residues. Looked up from germline, CDR1 is DFQATT and CDR2 is SNEGSKA (reference sequence). CDR3 nucleotide sequence: TGCAGTGCGCGACTAGCGGGAGAAATGGAGACCCAGTACTTC. Protein sequence: CSARLAGEMETQYF.

The chain recombines TRBV27 with TRBJ2-5; TRBD2 matches 7 bases. In germline, CDR1 is MNHEY, CDR2 SMNVEV (reference sequence). The CDR3 contains 16 residues. J lost 5 bases, V lost 6 bases, and 15 bases had no gene match. CDR3 DNA sequence: TGTGCCAGCAGGCGGATTAGCGGGTGGGGTGGGGAGACCCAGTACTTC. Protein sequence: CASRRISGWGGETQYF.

The V gene is TRBV5-4, the J gene TRBJ1-2; 9 bases agree with TRBD1. There are 15 residues in the CDR3. Germline loops: CDR1 SGHNT, CDR2 YYREEE (reference sequence). After removal of 2 bases from V and 5 bases from J, the junction contained 7 bases not matched to a gene. The CDR3 DNA sequence: TGTGCCAGCAGCTTACGGACAGGGGCAATATATGGCTACACCTTC. Amino acids: CASSLRTGAIYGYTF.

This chain joins TRBV20-1 and TRBJ1-2; D uncertain. From germline, CDR1 is DFQATT and CDR2 SNEGSKA (reference sequence). The length of the CDR3 is 12 residues. V dropped 5 bases and J dropped 10 bases, with 17 bases sitting between them. CDR3 DNA sequence: TGCAGTGCTCCCGATCGTTTCGGCGCCTACACCTTC. Translating it yields CSAPDRFGAYTF.

This chain links TRBV5-6 with TRBJ2-1; D not certain. The germline gives CDR1 SGHDT, CDR2 YYEEEE. The V and J ends lost 2 bases and 4 bases respectively, with 10 bases between them. This CDR3 has 14 amino acids. As DNA, the CDR3 is TGTGCCAGCAGCTTCAACACCTTTTACAATGAGCAGTTCTTC. Its translation: CASSFNTFYNEQFF.

This sequence joins TRBV12-3 or TRBV12-4 and TRBJ1-1; 8 bases fit TRBD1. V lost 6 bases to trimming and J lost 1 base; unmatched junction nucleotides: 1. CDR3 length: 13 amino acids. CDR3 in amino acids: CASSGQGNTEAFF. The CDR3 DNA reads as TGTGCCAGCAGCGGACAGGGGAACACTGAAGCTTTCTTT.

The chain carries TRBV30 and TRBJ2-7; 9 nucleotides line up with TRBD1. There are 14 residues in the CDR3. With 5 bases clipped from V and 2 bases from J, the junction kept 7 bases outside the gene matches. From germline, CDR1 is GTSNPN and CDR2 SVGIG (reference sequence). CDR3 residues: CAWAGTGKPYEQYF. CDR3 coding DNA: TGTGCCTGGGCCGGGACAGGGAAACCCTACGAGCAGTACTTC.

This CDR3 is CASNRITEAFF. In DNA form, the CDR3 reads TGTGCCAGCAACAGGATCACTGAAGCTTTCTTT. The J gene is TRBJ1-1, the V gene TRBV6-1, with a weak D call TRBD1 (5 bases). Trimming left V 7 bases short and J 4 bases short, with 7 bases between. This CDR3 region has 11 residues. Germline-derived CDR1 and CDR2 are MNHNS and SASEGT.

The gene calls are TRBV15 and TRBJ2-5; either TRBD1 or TRBD2 may supply D (5 bases each). Per germline, CDR1 LNHNV and CDR2 YYDKDF (reference sequence). Trimming stripped 1 base from V and 5 bases from J, with 17 bases between. This CDR3 comprises 16 residues. CDR3 in amino acids: CATSRGVGDRRETQYF. The CDR3 bases are TGTGCCACCAGCAGAGGCGTCGGGGACCGCAGGGAGACCCAGTACTTC. Variable domain in full (rest from reference TRBV15 and TRBJ2-5): DAMVIQNPRYQVTQFGKPVTLSCSQTLNHNVMYWYQQKSSQAPKLLFHYYDKDFNNEADTPDNFQSRRPNTSFCFLDIRSPGLGDTAMYLCATSRGVGDRRETQYFGPGTRLLVL.

The chain employs TRBV7-2 and TRBJ2-5; D might be TRBD1 (5 bases). The V end was cut by 1 base, the J end by 6 bases, with 15 bases between. CDR1 is SGHTA, CDR2 FQGNSA, per germline. The CDR3 totals 15 residues. CDR3 amino acids: CASSLEMAGPKTQYF. The CDR3 coding sequence is TGTGCCAGCAGCTTAGAAATGGCAGGGCCAAAGACCCAGTACTTC.

J is TRBJ2-7 and V is TRBV27; D is unclear. CDR1 is MNHEY and CDR2 is SMNVEV in the germline V gene (reference sequence). The CDR3 is 14 residues long. Deletions cut 3 bases from V and 3 bases from J, with 12 bases between. The CDR3 bases are TGTGCCAGCAGTTTTTCCCCGGGTAGCTACGAGCAGTACTTC. Its translation: CASSFSPGSYEQYF.

V usage is TRBV20-1 and J usage is TRBJ1-4; D may be TRBD1 (5 bases). V lost 6 bases to trimming and J lost 0 bases, with 8 bases between them. The germline CDR1 and CDR2 sequences are DFQATT and SNEGSKA (reference sequence). CDR3 size: 13 residues. The CDR3 is CSARGTTNEKLFF. CDR3 sequence (DNA): TGCAGTGCACGGGGGACAACTAATGAAAAACTGTTTTTT.

J is TRBJ2-5 and V is TRBV30; no clear D. Trimming pared 0 bases from V and 5 bases from J, leaving 4 bases between. This CDR3 comprises 11 residues. CDR1 and CDR2 (germline): GTSNPN, SVGIG (reference sequence). The CDR3 reads CAWSVLETQYF. CDR3 DNA: TGTGCCTGGAGTGTACTGGAGACCCAGTACTTC.